Below, one T cell receptor (beta chain) is given with its context. Its antigen is not identified. Ranging in age from roughly 6 to 90, the donors were healthy Caucasian individuals from Russia. The data are from a study of blood T cells in healthy people across ages. Alongside a J-beta primer mix, a sample-barcoded 5' primer served in a second PCR lasting about 6 to 11 cycles. The authors tagged each cDNA molecule using a template-switch adaptor with 12 random nucleotides. One entry per CDR3 protein results from TCRdb running MiXCR on the 5' RACE reads. The table includes about 1,800,000 distinct CDR3 sequences, under 30% detected once. Points from the study as a whole: What prevented conclusive comparison of naive and antigen-experienced cells was that PBMCs were unsorted. Per million T cells, the diversity of TCR beta decreased roughly linearly as age advanced.

The V gene's germline CDR1 is MDHEN and CDR2 SYDVKM. The CDR3 has 12 residues. The V and J ends lost 4 bases and 10 bases respectively, with 13 bases between them. The gene calls are TRBV28 and TRBJ1-1; D unclear. This receptor was identified in a woman in her 30s in good health. The specimen sequenced was blood. DNA of the CDR3: TGTGCCAGCAGTTCCCGGGCCAGGAGAGCTTTCTTT. Protein product: CASSSRARRAFF. The whole variable domain, filled in from reference TRBV28 and TRBJ1-1, reads DVKVTQSSRYLVKRTGEKVFLECVQDMDHENMFWYRQDPGLGLRLIYFSYDVKMKEKGDIPEGYSVSREKKERFSLILESASTNQTSMYLCASSSRARRAFFGQGTRLTVV.